This TCR beta chain was obtained from a study of T cell repertoires in cytomegalovirus infection. Study background: Public TCR beta signatures indicated both CMV infection and matching HLA type.

The CDR3 extends over 15 amino acids. V was shortened by 6 bases and J by 3 bases, with 17 bases between the two germline ends. Germline V gene sequence: CDR1 MNHGY, CDR2 SAAAGT. This clonotype has only a few counts. Its antigen is not known. In TCRdb, the reads were re-called with MiXCR into one record per CDR3 protein. The sample holds roughly 500,000 distinct CDR3 sequences, 30% to 35% seen once. The chain uses TRBV6-8 and TRBJ2-5; TRBD1 might be the D (6 bases). The source is a human donor in good health (CMV status not recorded). Some clones in this sample may be carry-over from other donors' samples. The specimen was cultured PBMCs, collected from culture after CMV antigen stimulation. The CDR3 nucleotides are TGTGCCAGCAGAAAACAGGAACCAGGGGAAGAGACCCAGTACTTC. It translates to CASRKQEPGEETQYF.